This TCR beta chain was documented in a study of blood T cell repertoires in COVID-19. Across the whole study: In each case, the material was cDNA or gDNA derived from T cells, B-cell-depleted T cells, or PBMCs.

Here immunoSEQ multiplex PCR was the method, and the copy in TCRdb shows in-frame clones only, minus some. The table includes some 160,000 clones, just under 80% detected once. Germline V gene data show CDR1 as SGHRS and CDR2 as YFSETQ. This CDR3 contains 17 residues. V shed 0 bases and J 4 bases; nucleotides not matched to a gene: 8. The chain is built from TRBV5-1 and TRBJ2-3; 10 positions match TRBD2. The clonotype originates from a man in his 70s with active or convalescent COVID-19. Source material: peripheral blood. The CDR3 region is CASSLVSSGSGADTQYF. The CDR3 DNA is TGCGCCAGCAGCTTGGTCTCTAGCGGGAGTGGCGCAGATACGCAGTATTTT.